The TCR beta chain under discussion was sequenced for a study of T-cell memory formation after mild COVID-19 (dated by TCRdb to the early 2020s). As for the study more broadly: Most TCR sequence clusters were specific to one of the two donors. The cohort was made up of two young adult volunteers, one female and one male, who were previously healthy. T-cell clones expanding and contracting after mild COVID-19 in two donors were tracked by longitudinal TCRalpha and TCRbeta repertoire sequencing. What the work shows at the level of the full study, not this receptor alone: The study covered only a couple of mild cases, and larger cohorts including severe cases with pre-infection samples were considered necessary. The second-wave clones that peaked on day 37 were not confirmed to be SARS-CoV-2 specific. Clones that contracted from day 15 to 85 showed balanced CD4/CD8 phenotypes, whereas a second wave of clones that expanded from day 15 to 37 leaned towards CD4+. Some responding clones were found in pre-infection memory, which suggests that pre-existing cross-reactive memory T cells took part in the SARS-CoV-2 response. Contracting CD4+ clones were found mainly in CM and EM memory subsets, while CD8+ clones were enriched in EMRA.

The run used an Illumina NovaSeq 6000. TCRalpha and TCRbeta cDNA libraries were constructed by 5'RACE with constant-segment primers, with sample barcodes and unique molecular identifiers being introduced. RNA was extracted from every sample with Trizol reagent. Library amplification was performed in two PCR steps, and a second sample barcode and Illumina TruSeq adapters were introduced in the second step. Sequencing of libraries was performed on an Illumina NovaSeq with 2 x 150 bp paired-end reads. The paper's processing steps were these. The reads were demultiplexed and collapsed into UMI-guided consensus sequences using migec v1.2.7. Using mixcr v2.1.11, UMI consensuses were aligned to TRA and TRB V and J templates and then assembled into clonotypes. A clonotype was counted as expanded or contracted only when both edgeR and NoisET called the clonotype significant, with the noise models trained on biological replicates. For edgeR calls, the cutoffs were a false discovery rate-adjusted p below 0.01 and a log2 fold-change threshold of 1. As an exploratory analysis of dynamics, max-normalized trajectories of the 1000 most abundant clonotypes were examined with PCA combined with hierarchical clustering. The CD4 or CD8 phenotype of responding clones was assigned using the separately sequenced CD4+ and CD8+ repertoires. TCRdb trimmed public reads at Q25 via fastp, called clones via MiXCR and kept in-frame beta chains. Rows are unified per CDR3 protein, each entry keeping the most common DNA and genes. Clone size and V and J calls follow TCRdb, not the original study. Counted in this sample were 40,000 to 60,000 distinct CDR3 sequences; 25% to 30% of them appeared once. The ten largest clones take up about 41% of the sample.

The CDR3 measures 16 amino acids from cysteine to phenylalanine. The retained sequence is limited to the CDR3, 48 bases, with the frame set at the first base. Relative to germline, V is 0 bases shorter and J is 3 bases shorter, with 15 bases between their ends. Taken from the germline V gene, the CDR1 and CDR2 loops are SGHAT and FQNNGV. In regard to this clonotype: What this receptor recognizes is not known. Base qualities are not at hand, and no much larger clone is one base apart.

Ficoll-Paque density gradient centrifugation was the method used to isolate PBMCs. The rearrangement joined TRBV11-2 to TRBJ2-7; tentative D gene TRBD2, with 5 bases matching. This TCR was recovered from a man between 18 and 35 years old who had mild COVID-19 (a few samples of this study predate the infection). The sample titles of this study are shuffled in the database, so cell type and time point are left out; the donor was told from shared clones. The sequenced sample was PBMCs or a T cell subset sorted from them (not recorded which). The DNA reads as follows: TGTGCCAGCAGCTTAGATCGGGCAGGACTTAACTACGAGCAGTACTTC. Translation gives CASSLDRAGLNYEQYF.